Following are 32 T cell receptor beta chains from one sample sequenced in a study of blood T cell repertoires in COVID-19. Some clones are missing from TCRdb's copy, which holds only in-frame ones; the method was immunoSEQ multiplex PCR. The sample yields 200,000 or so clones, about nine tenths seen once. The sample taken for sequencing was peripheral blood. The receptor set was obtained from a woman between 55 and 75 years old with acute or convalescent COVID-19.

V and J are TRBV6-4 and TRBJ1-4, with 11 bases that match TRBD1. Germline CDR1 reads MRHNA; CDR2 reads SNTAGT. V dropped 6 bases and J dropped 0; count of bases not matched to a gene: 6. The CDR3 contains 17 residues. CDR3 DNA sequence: TGTGCCAGCAGACTTCCGGGACAGGGGGCAACTAATGAAAAACTGTTTTTT. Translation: CASRLPGQGATNEKLFF.

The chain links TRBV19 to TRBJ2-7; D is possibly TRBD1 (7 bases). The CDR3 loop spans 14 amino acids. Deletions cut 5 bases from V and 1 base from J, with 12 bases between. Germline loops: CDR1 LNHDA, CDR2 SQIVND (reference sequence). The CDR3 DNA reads TGTGCCAGTAGTCCTCAGGGGGGATCCTACGAGCAGTACTTC. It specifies CASSPQGGSYEQYF.

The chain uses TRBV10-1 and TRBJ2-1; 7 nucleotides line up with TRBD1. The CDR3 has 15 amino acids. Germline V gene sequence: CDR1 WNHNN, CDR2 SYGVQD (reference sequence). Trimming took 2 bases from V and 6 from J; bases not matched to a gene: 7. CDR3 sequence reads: CASSEVGTDGNEQFF. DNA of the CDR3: TGCGCCAGCAGTGAGGTGGGGACAGACGGCAATGAGCAGTTCTTC.

CDR3 region: CASGFGGVITDTQYF. The CDR3 DNA reads as TGTGCTAGTGGTTTTGGCGGGGTGATCACAGATACGCAGTATTTT. V gene TRBV12-5 combines with J gene TRBJ2-3; possibly TRBD2 for D (6 bases). Germline V gene data show CDR1 as LGHNT and CDR2 as FRNRAP. The CDR3 consists of 15 residues. Trimming pared 3 bases from V and 2 bases from J, leaving 12 bases between.

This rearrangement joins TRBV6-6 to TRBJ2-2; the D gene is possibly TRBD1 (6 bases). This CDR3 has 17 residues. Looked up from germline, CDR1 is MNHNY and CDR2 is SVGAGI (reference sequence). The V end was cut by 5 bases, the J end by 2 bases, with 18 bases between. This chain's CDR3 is CASSRPRTDYNTGELFF. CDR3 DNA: TGTGCCAGCAGTCGACCCCGGACAGATTATAACACCGGGGAGCTGTTTTTT.

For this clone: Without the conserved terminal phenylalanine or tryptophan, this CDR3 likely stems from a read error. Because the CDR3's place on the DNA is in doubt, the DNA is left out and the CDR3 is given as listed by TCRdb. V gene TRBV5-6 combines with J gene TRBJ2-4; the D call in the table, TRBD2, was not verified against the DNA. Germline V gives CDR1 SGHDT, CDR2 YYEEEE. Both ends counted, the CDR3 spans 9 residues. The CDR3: CASSYIAGS.

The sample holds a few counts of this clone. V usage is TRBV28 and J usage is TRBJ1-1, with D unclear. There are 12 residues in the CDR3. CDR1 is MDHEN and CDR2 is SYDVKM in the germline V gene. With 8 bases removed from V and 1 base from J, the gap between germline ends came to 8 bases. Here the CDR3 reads CASLWQNTEAFF. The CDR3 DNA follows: TGTGCCAGCCTTTGGCAGAACACTGAAGCTTTCTTT.

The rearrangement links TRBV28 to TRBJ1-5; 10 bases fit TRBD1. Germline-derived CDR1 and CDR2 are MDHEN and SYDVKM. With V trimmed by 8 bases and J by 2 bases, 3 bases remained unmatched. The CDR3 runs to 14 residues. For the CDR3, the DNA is TGTGCCAGCGGGGACAGGGGCGGCAATCAGCCCCAGCATTTT. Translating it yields CASGDRGGNQPQHF.

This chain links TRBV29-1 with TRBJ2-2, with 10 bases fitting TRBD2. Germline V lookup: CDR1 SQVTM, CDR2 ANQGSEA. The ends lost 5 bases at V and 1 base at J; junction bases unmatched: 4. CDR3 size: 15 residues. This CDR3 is CSVRAGGVNTGELFF. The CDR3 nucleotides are TGCAGCGTTCGAGCGGGGGGGGTGAACACCGGGGAGCTGTTTTTT.

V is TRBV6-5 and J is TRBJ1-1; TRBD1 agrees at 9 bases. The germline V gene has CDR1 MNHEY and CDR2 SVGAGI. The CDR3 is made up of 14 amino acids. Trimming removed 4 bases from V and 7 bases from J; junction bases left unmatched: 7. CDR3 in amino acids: CASSLRDRDGEAFF. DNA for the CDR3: TGTGCCAGCAGTTTACGGGACAGGGACGGTGAAGCTTTCTTT.

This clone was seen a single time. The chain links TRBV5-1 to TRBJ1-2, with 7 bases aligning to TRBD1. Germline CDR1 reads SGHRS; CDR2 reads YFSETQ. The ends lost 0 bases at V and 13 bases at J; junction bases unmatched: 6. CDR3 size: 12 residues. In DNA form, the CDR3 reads TGCGCCAGCAGCTTGGGGGACAGTGAGGGCACCTTC. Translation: CASSLGDSEGTF.

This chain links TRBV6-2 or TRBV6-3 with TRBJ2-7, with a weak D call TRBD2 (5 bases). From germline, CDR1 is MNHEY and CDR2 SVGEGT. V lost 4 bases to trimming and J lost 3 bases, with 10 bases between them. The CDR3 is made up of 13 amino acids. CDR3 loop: CASSSWTFYEQYF. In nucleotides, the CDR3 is TGTGCCAGCAGTTCCTGGACTTTCTACGAGCAGTACTTC.

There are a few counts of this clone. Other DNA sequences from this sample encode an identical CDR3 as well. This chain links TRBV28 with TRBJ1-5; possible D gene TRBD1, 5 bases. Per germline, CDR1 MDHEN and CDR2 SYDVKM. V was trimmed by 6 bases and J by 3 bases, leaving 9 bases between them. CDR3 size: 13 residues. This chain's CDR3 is CASRGPANQPQHF. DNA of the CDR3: TGTGCCAGCAGGGGGCCGGCCAATCAGCCCCAGCATTTT.

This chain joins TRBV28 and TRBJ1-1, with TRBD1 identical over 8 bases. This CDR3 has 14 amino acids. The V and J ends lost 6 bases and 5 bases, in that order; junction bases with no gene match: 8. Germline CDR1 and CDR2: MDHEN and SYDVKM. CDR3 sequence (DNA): TGTGCCAGCAGAGCAGGGGGCACGGGAACTGAAGCTTTCTTT. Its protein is CASRAGGTGTEAFF.

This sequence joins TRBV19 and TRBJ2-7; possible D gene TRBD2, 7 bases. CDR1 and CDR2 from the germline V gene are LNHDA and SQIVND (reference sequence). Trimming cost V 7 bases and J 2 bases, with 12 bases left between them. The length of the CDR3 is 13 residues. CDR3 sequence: CASKRGGAYEQYF. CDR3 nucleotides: TGTGCCAGTAAGAGGGGGGGAGCCTACGAGCAGTACTTC.

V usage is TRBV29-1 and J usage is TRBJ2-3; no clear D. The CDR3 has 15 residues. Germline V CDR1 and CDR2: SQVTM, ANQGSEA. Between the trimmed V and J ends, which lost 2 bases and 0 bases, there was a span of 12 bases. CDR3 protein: CSVETETSSTDTQYF. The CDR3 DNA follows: TGCAGCGTTGAAACAGAAACATCTAGCACAGATACGCAGTATTTT.

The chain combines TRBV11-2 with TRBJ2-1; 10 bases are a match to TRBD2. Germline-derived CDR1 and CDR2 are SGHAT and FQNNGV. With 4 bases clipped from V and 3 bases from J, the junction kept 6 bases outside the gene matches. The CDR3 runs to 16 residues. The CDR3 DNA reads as TGTGCCAGCAGCTCCGTTTTAGCGGGGGGCTACAATGAGCAGTTCTTC. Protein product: CASSSVLAGGYNEQFF.

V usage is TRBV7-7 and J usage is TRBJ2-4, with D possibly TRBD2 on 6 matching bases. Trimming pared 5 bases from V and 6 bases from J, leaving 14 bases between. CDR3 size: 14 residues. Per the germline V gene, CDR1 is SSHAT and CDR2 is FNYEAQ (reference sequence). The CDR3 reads CASSLRRDSNIQYF. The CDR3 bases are TGTGCCAGCAGCCTCCGCAGGGACTCAAACATTCAGTACTTC.

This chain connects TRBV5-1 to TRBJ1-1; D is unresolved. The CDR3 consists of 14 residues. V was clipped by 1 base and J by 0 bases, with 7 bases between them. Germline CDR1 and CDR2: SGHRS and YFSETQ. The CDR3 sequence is CASSLPAVNTEAFF. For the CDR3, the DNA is TGCGCCAGCAGCTTGCCAGCGGTGAACACTGAAGCTTTCTTT.

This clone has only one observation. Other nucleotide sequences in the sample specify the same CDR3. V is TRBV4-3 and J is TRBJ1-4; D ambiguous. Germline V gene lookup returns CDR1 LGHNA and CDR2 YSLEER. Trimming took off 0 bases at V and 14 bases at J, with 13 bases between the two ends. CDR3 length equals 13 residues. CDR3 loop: CASSQDRERRLFF. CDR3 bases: TGCGCCAGCAGCCAAGATAGGGAGCGGAGGCTGTTTTTT.

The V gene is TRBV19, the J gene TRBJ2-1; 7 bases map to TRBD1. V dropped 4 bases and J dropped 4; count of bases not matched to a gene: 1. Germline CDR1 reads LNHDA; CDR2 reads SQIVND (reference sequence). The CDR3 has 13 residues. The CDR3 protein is CASSTGQYNEQFF. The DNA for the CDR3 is TGTGCCAGTAGTACGGGACAGTACAATGAGCAGTTCTTC.

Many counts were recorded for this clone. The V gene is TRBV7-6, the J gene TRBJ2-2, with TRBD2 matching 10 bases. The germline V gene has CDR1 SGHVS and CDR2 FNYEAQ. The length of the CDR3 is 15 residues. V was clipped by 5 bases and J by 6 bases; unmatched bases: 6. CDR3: CASSKSSGSSGELFF. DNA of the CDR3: TGTGCCAGCAGCAAGTCTAGCGGGAGTTCCGGGGAGCTGTTTTTT.

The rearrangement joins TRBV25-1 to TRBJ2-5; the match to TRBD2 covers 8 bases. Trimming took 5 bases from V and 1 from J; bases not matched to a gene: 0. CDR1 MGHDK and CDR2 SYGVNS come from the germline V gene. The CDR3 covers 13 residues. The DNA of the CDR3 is TGTGCCAGCAGTCGGGGGGGCCAAGAGACCCAGTACTTC. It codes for CASSRGGQETQYF.

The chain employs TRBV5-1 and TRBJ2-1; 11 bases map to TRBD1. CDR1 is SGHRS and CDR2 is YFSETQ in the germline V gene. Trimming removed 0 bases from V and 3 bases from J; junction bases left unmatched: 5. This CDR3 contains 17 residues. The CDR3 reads CASSLAGTGGDYNEQFF. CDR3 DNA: TGCGCCAGCAGCTTGGCTGGGACAGGGGGGGACTACAATGAGCAGTTCTTC.

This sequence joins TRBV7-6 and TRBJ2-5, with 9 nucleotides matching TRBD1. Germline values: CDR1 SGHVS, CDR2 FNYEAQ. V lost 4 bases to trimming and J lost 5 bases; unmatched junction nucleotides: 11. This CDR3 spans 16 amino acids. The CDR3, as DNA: TGTGCCAGCAGCTCCACCGGGACAGGGTTAATGGAGACCCAGTACTTC. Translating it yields CASSSTGTGLMETQYF.

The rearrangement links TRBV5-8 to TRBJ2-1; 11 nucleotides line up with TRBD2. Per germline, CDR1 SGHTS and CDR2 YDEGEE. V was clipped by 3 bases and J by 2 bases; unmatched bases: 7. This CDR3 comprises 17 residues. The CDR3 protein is CASSWNRLAGTYNEQFF. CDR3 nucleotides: TGTGCCAGCAGCTGGAACCGACTAGCGGGAACCTACAATGAGCAGTTCTTC.

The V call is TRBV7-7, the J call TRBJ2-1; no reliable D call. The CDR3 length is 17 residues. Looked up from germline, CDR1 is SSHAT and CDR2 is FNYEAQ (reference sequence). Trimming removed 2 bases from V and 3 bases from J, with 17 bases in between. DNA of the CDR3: TGTGCCAGCAGCTTAATCCCCCCGACTGTCAGCTACAATGAGCAGTTCTTC. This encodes CASSLIPPTVSYNEQFF.

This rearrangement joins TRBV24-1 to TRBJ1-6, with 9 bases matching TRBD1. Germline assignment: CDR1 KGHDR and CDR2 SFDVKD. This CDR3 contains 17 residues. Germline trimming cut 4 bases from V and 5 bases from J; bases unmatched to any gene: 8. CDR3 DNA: TGTGCCACCAGTGAACGGACAGGGGAAGGTAATAATTCACCCCTCCACTTT. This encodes CATSERTGEGNNSPLHF.

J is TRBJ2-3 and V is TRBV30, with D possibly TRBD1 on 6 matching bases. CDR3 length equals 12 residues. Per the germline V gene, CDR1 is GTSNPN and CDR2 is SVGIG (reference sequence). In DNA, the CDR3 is TGTGCTTTCAACCCAGGGGCAGATACGCAGTATTTT. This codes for CAFNPGADTQYF.

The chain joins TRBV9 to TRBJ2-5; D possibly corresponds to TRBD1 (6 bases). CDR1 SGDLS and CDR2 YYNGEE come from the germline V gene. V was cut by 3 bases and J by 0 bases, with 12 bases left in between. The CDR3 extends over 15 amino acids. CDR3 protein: CASSGGGQYQETQYF. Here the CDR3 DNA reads TGTGCCAGCAGCGGAGGGGGACAATACCAAGAGACCCAGTACTTC.

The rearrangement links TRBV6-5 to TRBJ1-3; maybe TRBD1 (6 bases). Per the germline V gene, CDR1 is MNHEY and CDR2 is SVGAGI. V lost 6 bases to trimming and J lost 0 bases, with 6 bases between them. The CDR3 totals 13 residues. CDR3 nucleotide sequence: TGTGCCAGCAGGGACAGCTCTGGAAACACCATATATTTT. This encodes CASRDSSGNTIYF.

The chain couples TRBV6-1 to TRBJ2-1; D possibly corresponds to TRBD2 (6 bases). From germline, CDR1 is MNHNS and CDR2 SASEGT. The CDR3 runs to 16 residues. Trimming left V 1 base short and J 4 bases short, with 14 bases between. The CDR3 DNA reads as TGTGCCAGCAGTGAAGTATTTGCGGGACTGTACAATGAGCAGTTCTTC. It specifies CASSEVFAGLYNEQFF.